This T cell receptor (beta chain) derives from a study of cytomegalovirus exposure and HLA in healthy donors. This CDR3 has 15 amino acids. Trimming cost V 7 bases and J 3 bases, with 17 bases left between them. The germline V gene encodes CDR1 MDHEN and CDR2 SYDVKM. The donors were healthy bone marrow donors. The PCR had 60 Vbeta and 13 Jbeta primers. This table comes from immunoSEQ multiplex PCR, and its TCRdb copy is limited to in-frame clones, with some not included. Of 150,000 to 200,000 clones listed, 80% to 90% are singletons. This clone has a handful of counts. Its matching antigen is unknown. Study-wide findings and caveats: Immune exposure data for these donors was limited to CMV serostatus. Cytomegalovirus association was listed for 170 or so TCR beta chains.

This sequence originates from a male donor in good health and CMV-seronegative. The sample taken for sequencing was PBMCs. V usage is TRBV28 and J usage is TRBJ2-3; D is ambiguous. CDR3 sequence reads: CASTLGSTLTDTQYF. DNA for the CDR3: TGTGCCAGCACTCTAGGCTCGACTTTAACAGATACGCAGTATTTT.